These 6 T cell receptor beta chains came from one sample sequenced in a study of blood T cell repertoires in COVID-19. The data were produced by immunoSEQ multiplex PCR, yet TCRdb's version contains in-frame clones alone and is incomplete. This table holds roughly 66,000 clones, 82% found once. The sequenced sample was peripheral blood. Receptor source: a man aged 55 to 69 with acute or convalescent COVID-19.

The chain recombines TRBV2 with TRBJ2-7; 10 bases map to TRBD1. Unmatched junction bases numbered 7, after V lost 5 bases and J lost 3 bases. The CDR3 has 15 amino acids. In germline, CDR1 is SNHLY, CDR2 FYNNEI. The CDR3 DNA is TGTGCCAGCAGTACGGCCCGGGACAGGGGCTACGAGCAGTACTTC. Translating it yields CASSTARDRGYEQYF.

The rearrangement uses TRBV19 and TRBJ1-2; 9 positions agree with TRBD1. The trim removed 6 bases at V and 8 bases at J, leaving 7 bases unmatched. Germline CDR1 LNHDA, CDR2 SQIVND (reference sequence). The CDR3 loop spans 13 amino acids. The CDR3 sequence is CASSQTGGNGYTF. CDR3 DNA: TGTGCCAGTAGCCAGACAGGGGGGAACGGCTACACCTTC.

The V gene is TRBV5-4, the J gene TRBJ2-1; 9 positions agree with TRBD2. The CDR3 consists of 16 residues. The V segment lost 4 bases and the J segment 2 bases; nucleotides outside the gene matches: 7. CDR1 is SGHNT, CDR2 YYREEE, per germline (reference sequence). This CDR3 is CASSIAGVRTYNEQFF. The DNA for the CDR3 is TGTGCCAGCAGCATAGCGGGGGTCCGTACCTACAATGAGCAGTTCTTC. The entire variable domain, with the rest obtained from reference TRBV5-4 and TRBJ2-1, is as follows: ETGVTQSPTHLIKTRGQQVTLRCSSQSGHNTVSWYQQALGQGPQFIFQYYREEENGRGNFPPRFSGLQFPNYSSELNVNALELDDSALYLCASSIAGVRTYNEQFFGPGTRLTVL.

The J gene is TRBJ2-2, the V gene TRBV11-3, with D possibly being TRBD1 (6 bases). The CDR3 runs to 15 residues. Germline V CDR1 and CDR2: SGHNT, YENEEA. The ends were cut back, 5 bases at V and 5 bases at J, with 15 bases in the middle. The CDR3 sequence is CASSPSRQGTGELFF. In DNA, the CDR3 is TGTGCCAGCAGCCCCTCTAGGCAGGGGACCGGGGAGCTGTTTTTT.

The rearrangement joins TRBV6-2 or TRBV6-3 to TRBJ1-5, with TRBD1 as a possible D gene (5 bases). In germline, CDR1 is MNHEY, CDR2 SVGEGT. V was clipped by 6 bases and J by 6 bases, with 21 bases between them. The CDR3 is made up of 16 amino acids. DNA for the CDR3: TGTGCCAGCAGCCGCGTTCGTGGGGTTCAGGGTCAGCCCCAGCATTTT. Translating gives CASSRVRGVQGQPQHF.

The chain uses TRBV27 and TRBJ2-7, with a weak D call TRBD1 (5 bases). Germline V gene lookup returns CDR1 MNHEY and CDR2 SMNVEV (reference sequence). V was clipped by 3 bases and J by 0 bases, with 6 bases between them. The CDR3 covers 13 residues. The CDR3 protein is CASSFQGSYEQYF. CDR3 DNA: TGTGCCAGCAGTTTTCAGGGCTCCTACGAGCAGTACTTC.